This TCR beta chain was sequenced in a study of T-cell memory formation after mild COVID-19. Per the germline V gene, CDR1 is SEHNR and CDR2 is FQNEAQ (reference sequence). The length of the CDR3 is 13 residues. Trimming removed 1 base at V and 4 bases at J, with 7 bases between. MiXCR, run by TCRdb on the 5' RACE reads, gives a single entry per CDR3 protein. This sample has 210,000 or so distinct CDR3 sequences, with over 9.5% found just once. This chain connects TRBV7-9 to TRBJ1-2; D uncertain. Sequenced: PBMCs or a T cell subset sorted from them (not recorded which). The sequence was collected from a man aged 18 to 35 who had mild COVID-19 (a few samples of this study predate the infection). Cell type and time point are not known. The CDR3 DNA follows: TGTGCCAGCAGCTTAGAACCTCTCTATGGCTACACCTTC. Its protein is CASSLEPLYGYTF.